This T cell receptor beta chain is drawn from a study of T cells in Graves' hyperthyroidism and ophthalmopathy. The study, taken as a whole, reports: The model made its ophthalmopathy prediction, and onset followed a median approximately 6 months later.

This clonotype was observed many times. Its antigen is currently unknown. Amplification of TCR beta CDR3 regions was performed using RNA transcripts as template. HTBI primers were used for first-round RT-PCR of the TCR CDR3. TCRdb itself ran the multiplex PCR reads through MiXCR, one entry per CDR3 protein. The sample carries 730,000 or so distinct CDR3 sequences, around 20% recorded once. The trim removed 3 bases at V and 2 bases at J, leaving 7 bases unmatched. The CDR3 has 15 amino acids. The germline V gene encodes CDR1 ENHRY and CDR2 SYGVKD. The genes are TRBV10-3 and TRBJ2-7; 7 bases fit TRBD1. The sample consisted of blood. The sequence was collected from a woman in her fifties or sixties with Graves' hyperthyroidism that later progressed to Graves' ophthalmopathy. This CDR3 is CAISDFGTATYEQYF. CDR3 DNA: TGTGCCATCAGTGATTTTGGGACAGCCACCTACGAGCAGTACTTC.